A selection of T cell receptor beta chains follows, all from one sample in a study of cytotoxic CD8 clonotypes in ibrutinib-treated CLL. TCRdb keeps only in-frame clones here, not all; method: immunoSEQ multiplex PCR. The table has 40,000 or so clones, 50% to 75% seen once; the top ten hold around a fifth. The material was PBMCs, obtained after 24 months of ibrutinib treatment. The origin of the receptors is a human donor with chronic lymphocytic leukemia. Both conserved end residues are part of each CDR3. A D gene is named only where the DNA matches it firmly. Size is stated for part of the rows, as once, few or many counts, or as a class when the clone is expanded.

TRBJ1-2	.	.	15	TRBV11-2	CAILSPPGDLLPSTF	TGTGCCATCCTCTCACCTCCCGGAGATCTATTACCCTCCACCTTC
TRBJ1-2	.	TRBD1	15	TRBV11-2	CASSPRQGANYGYTF	TGTGCCAGCAGCCCCCGACAGGGGGCGAACTATGGCTACACCTTC
TRBJ2-3	few	.	14	TRBV30	CASIGGAFTDTQYF	TGTGCCTCCATCGGGGGAGCCTTCACAGATACGCAGTATTTT
TRBJ2-2	.	.	17	TRBV7-3	CASSLIVRQGGTGELFF	TGTGCCAGCAGCTTAATAGTGAGGCAGGGTGGAACCGGGGAGCTGTTTTTT
TRBJ2-5	few	.	14	TRBV2	CASSEDRTQETQYF	TGTGCCAGCAGTGAAGACAGGACCCAAGAGACCCAGTACTTC
TRBJ1-2	.	.	15	TRBV11-2	CASSLDPTVSYGYTF	TGTGCCAGCAGCTTAGACCCTACAGTGTCCTATGGCTACACCTTC
TRBJ2-1	.	TRBD1	15	TRBV4-1	CASSPWTGGVNEQFF	TGCGCCAGCAGCCCATGGACAGGGGGGGTGAATGAGCAGTTCTTC
TRBJ2-7	.	TRBD1	13	TRBV5-1	CASSRDRGYEQYF	TGCGCCAGCAGTCGGGACAGGGGCTACGAGCAGTACTTC
TRBJ1-1	.	.	13	TRBV10-3	CAIRTQLDTEAFF	TGTGCCATCCGGACTCAACTGGACACTGAAGCTTTCTTT
TRBJ1-1	once	.	15	TRBV29-1	CSVEDWGIGGTEAFF	TGCAGCGTTGAAGATTGGGGTATAGGGGGCACTGAAGCTTTCTTT
TRBJ2-5	.	.	12	TRBV29-1	CSAIQGLETQYF	TGCAGCGCAATACAGGGACTGGAGACCCAGTACTTC
TRBJ1-2	once	.	13	TRBV9	CASSVSGYYGYTF	TGTGCCAGCAGCGTCTCAGGCTACTATGGCTACACCTTC
TRBJ1-3	.	.	15	TRBV6-1	CASSEATVSGNTIYF	TGTGCCAGCAGTGAAGCGACAGTATCTGGAAACACCATATATTTT
TRBJ1-1	.	.	14	TRBV5-1	CASSLVQGWTEAFF	TGCGCCAGCAGCTTGGTACAGGGTTGGACTGAAGCTTTCTTT
TRBJ2-7	few	.	12	TRBV30	CAWSVRGAEQYF	TGTGCCTGGAGTGTACGGGGCGCCGAGCAGTACTTC
TRBJ1-3	.	.	15	TRBV5-6	CASSLVAGTGNTIYF	TGTGCCAGCAGCTTAGTGGCAGGGACTGGAAACACCATATATTTT
TRBJ2-3	.	TRBD2	15	TRBV5-1	CASTAPSGTGDTQYF	TGCGCCAGCACCGCACCTAGCGGCACCGGAGATACGCAGTATTTT
TRBJ1-1	.	.	15	TRBV11-2	CASSLAYPMNTEAFF	TGTGCCAGCAGCTTAGCGTACCCTATGAACACTGAAGCTTTCTTT
TRBJ1-2	.	.	14	TRBV19	CASTHLRGGYGYTF	TGTGCCAGTACCCACCTCAGGGGCGGGTATGGCTACACCTTC
TRBJ2-4	.	.	15	TRBV6-6	CASSYEAIRSNIQYF	TGTGCCAGCAGTTACGAAGCTATCAGGTCAAACATTCAGTACTTC
TRBJ1-2	.	.	11	TRBV4-1	CASSQGDGYTF	TGCGCCAGCAGCCAAGGAGACGGCTACACCTTC
TRBJ1-4	many	.	15	TRBV27	CASSTLHGVRGKLFF	TGTGCCAGCAGTACACTACACGGGGTAAGGGGGAAACTGTTTTTT
TRBJ2-3	.	TRBD1	16	TRBV6-5	CASSYSTGVGTDTQYF	TGTGCCAGCAGTTACTCCACAGGGGTGGGCACAGATACGCAGTATTTT
TRBJ2-5	few	TRBD2	10	TRBV20-1	CSATRDYHYF	TGCAGTGCCACCCGGGACTACCACTACTTC
TRBJ1-5	few	.	16	TRBV5-6	CASSLEGGRSQQPQHF	TGTGCCAGCAGCTTGGAGGGGGGTCGTTCCCAGCAGCCCCAGCATTTT
TRBJ2-7	few	.	15	TRBV25-1	CASSAYAGLPYEQYF	TGTGCCAGCAGTGCCTACGCGGGACTCCCCTACGAGCAGTACTTC
TRBJ1-3	few	.	15	TRBV25-1	CASSPAHRAGNTIYF	TGTGCCAGCAGTCCAGCCCACAGGGCTGGAAACACCATATATTTT